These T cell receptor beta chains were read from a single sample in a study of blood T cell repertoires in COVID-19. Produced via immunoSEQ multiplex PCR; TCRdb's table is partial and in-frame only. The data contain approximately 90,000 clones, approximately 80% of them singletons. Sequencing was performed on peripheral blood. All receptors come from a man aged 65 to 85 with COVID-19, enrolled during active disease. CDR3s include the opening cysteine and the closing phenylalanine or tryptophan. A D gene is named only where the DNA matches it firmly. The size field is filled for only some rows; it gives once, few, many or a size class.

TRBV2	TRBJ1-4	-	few	TGTGCCAGCACTTTGGAGGGGACCATTAATGAAAAACTGTTTTTT	CASTLEGTINEKLFF
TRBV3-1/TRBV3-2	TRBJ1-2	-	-	TGTGCCAGCAGCGGTGACAGGTTTTATGGCTACACCTTC	CASSGDRFYGYTF
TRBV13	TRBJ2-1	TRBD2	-	TGTGCCAGCAGCAAAGGACTAGTGGGGTTCAACAATGAGCAGTTCTTC	CASSKGLVGFNNEQFF
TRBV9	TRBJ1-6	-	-	TGTGCCAGCAGCGCGGGAACCAGCTCCTATAATTCACCCCTCCACTTT	CASSAGTSSYNSPLHF
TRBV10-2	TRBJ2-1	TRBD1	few	TGCGCCAGCAGGGGGACAGGGGGCACAAGGGAGCAGTTCTTC	CASRGTGGTREQFF
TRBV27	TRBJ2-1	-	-	TGTGCCAGCAGTTTAGGGGCCGCAGGGTACGATGAGCAGTTCTTC	CASSLGAAGYDEQFF
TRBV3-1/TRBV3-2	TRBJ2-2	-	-	TGTGCCAGCAGTCCCTTAGTCGGGACCGGGGAGCTGTTTTTT	CASSPLVGTGELFF
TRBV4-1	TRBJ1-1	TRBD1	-	TGCGCCAGCAGCCAAGATGGACAGGGCCCGAACACTGAAGCTTTCTTT	CASSQDGQGPNTEAFF
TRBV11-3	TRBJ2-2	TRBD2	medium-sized	TGTGCCAGCAGTTCAGGGACTAGCACCGGGGAGCTGTTTTTT	CASSSGTSTGELFF
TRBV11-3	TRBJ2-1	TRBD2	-	TGTGCCAGCAGCATACTAGCGGGGGGGCGAAATGAGCAGTTCTTC	CASSILAGGRNEQFF
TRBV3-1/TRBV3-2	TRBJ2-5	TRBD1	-	TGTGCCAGCAGCCACCAAGGGGGCGAGGAGACCCAGTACTTC	CASSHQGGEETQYF
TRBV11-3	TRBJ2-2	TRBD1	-	TGTGCCAGCAGTCCGGGACAGGGCAAGGGCGGGGAGCTGTTTTTT	CASSPGQGKGGELFF
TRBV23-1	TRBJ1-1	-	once	TGCGCCAGCAGTCAATCCCCTCCCAACAAGCGGGAGAACACTGAAGCTTTCTTT	CASSQSPPNKRENTEAFF
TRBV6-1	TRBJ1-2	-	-	TGTGCCAGCAGTGAAGAACCGCGGGTGGGAGGCTACACCTTC	CASSEEPRVGGYTF
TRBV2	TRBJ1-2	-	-	TGTGCCAGCAGTGGCAGTTCCTATGGCTACACCTTC	CASSGSSYGYTF
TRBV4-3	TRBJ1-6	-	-	TGCGCCAGCAGCCATGGAACCGGGGGGTCATTGAATTCACCCCTCCACTTT	CASSHGTGGSLNSPLHF
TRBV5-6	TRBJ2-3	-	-	TGTGCCAGCAGCAAAGTAACTCCAGATACGCAGTATTTT	CASSKVTPDTQYF
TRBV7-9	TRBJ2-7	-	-	TGTGCCAGCAGCTCAAGCACAGGGTACTACGAGCAGTACTTC	CASSSSTGYYEQYF
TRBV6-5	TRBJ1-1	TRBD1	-	TGTGCCAGCAGACCCCGCGACAGGGCGAACACTGAAGCTTTCTTT	CASRPRDRANTEAFF
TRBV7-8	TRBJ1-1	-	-	TGTGCCAGCAGCTTAGACAGGGAACAGGAAGCTTTCTTT	CASSLDREQEAFF
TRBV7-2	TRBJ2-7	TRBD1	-	TGTGCCAGCAGCCAACAGGGGGCTCTCTACGAGCAGTACTTC	CASSQQGALYEQYF
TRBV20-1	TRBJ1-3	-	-	TGCAGTGTGCGGGAGGAAAACACCATATATTTT	CSVREENTIYF
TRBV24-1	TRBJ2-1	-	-	TGTGCCACCAGTGCCGCCGGGGATGAGCAGTTCTTC	CATSAAGDEQFF
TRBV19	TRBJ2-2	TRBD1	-	TGTGCCAGTAGTATGACAGGGACCGGGGAGCTGTTTTTT	CASSMTGTGELFF
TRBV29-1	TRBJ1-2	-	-	TGCAGCGTTGACCGTGGCTCTTCTAACTATGGCTACACCTTC	CSVDRGSSNYGYTF
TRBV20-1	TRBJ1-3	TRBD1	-	TGCAGTGCTAGTCGGGACAGGGGGCGCGGAAACACCATATATTTT	CSASRDRGRGNTIYF
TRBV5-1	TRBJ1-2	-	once	TGCGCCAGCAGCTGGGACACTTCTAACTATGGCTACACCTTC	CASSWDTSNYGYTF
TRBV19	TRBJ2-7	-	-	TGTGCCAGTAGCCCAGGGACAAAAACCTACGAGCAGTACTTC	CASSPGTKTYEQYF
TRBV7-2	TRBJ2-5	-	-	TGTGCCAGCAGCTTAGGCTCTCCTCTGCGACAAGAGACCCAGTACTTC	CASSLGSPLRQETQYF
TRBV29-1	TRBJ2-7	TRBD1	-	TGCAGCGTTGAGGGACAGGGCGGGCCCGAGCAGTACTTC	CSVEGQGGPEQYF
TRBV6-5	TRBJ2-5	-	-	TGTGCCAGCAGTTACTCGAGCAGGCAAGAGACCCAGTACTTC	CASSYSSRQETQYF
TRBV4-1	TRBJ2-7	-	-	TGCGCCAGCAGCCAAGTTTACCAGGGCAAATACGAGCAGTACTTC	CASSQVYQGKYEQYF
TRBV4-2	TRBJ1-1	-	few	TGTGCCAGCGTTTCCGGGGGGAGGAGCACTGAAGCTTTCTTT	CASVSGGRSTEAFF
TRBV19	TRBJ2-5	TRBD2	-	TGTGCCAGTAGTCCGGCCGGGACTAGCGGGGGCGAGACCCAGTACTTC	CASSPAGTSGGETQYF
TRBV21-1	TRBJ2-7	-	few	TGTGCCAACGAATACGCCGGGGACAGGAACTTC	CANEYAGDRNF
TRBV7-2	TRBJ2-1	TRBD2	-	TGTGCCAGCAGCTTAGGCCCCGGGACTAGCGGGAGGGCCTTTAATGAGCAGTTCTTC	CASSLGPGTSGRAFNEQFF
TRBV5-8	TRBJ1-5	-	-	TGTGCCAGCAGCTCACGGAGAGCGGCCGCCGATCGGCCCCAGCATTTT	CASSSRRAAADRPQHF
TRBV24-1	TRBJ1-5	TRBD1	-	TGTGCCACCAGTGAGGGACAGGGACGGCCCCAGCATTTT	CATSEGQGRPQHF
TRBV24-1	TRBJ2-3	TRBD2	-	TGTGCCACCAGATCGACTAGCGGGATGACAGATACGCAGTATTTT	CATRSTSGMTDTQYF
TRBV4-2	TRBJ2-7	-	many	TGTGCCAGCAGCCAAGAACAGGCAGTACGGTACGAGCAGTACTTC	CASSQEQAVRYEQYF
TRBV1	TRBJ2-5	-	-	TGCACCAGCAGCCATTGGGGACTAGCGGGTCAAGAGACCCAGTACTTC	CTSSHWGLAGQETQYF
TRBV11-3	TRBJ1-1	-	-	TGTGCCAGCAGCTCCGGGGGGGAGGGAGCAGCTTTCTTT	CASSSGGEGAAFF
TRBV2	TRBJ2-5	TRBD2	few	TGTGCCAGCAGTGAAACTAGCGGGGGGAGGGGGACCCAGTACTTC	CASSETSGGRGTQYF
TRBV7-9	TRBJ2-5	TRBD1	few	TGTGCCAGCAGCTATGGGACAGGCCAGGTTGAGACCCAGTACTTC	CASSYGTGQVETQYF
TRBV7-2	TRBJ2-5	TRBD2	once	TGTGCCAGCAGCTTTAGGCGGGGGACCCAAGAGACCCAGTACTTC	CASSFRRGTQETQYF
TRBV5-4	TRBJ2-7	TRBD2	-	TGTGCCAGCAGCTTTGGTCGGGAGGTCAATTACGAGCAGTACTTC	CASSFGREVNYEQYF
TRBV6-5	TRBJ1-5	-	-	TGTGCCAGCACCCGACTACAGGGTTCAGGTCAGCCCCAGCATTTT	CASTRLQGSGQPQHF
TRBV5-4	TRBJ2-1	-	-	TGTGCCAGCGGGAGAAATGAGCAGTTCTTC	CASGRNEQFF
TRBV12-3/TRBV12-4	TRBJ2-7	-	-	TGTGCCAGCAGACGGGACACGGTTTTCCAGTACTTC	CASRRDTVFQYF
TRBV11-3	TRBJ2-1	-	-	TGTGCCAGCAGCCCATCCAGGGGCCCCGATTATGAGCAGTTCTTC	CASSPSRGPDYEQFF
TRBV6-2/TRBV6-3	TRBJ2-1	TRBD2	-	TGTGCCAGCAGTTACCCAGATTTAGGCGGGAGTATCTATGAGCAGTTCTTC	CASSYPDLGGSIYEQFF
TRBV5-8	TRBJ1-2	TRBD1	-	TGTGCCAGCAGCGGGACCGGGACAGGGGTCTATGGCTACACCTTC	CASSGTGTGVYGYTF
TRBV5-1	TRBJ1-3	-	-	TGCGCCAGCAGACGGGACACCAGGGCGGATGGAAACACCATATATTTT	CASRRDTRADGNTIYF
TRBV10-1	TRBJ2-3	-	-	TGCGCCAGCAACCCACCTCCGCTATTCTCCCCGGATACGCAGTATTTT	CASNPPPLFSPDTQYF
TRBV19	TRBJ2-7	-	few	TGTGCCAGTAGCGCTAACTCCTACGAGCAGTACTTC	CASSANSYEQYF